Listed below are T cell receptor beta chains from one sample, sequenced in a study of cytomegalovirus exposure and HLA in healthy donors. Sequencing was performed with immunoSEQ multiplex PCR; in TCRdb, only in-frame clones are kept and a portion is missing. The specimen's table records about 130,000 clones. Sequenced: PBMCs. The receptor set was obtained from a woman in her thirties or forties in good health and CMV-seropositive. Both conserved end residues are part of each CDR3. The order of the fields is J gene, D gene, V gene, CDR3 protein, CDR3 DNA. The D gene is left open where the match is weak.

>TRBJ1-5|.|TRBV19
CASMAGINQPQHF
TGTGCCAGTATGGCCGGGATCAATCAGCCCCAGCATTTT
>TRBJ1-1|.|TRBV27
CASSWGPDYEAFF
TGTGCCAGCAGTTGGGGGCCAGACTATGAAGCTTTCTTT
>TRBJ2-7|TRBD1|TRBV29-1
CSVGQGSEEQYF
TGCAGCGTCGGACAGGGATCGGAAGAGCAGTACTTC
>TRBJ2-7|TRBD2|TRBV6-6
CASSRPGLVNYEQYF
TGTGCCAGCAGCCGGCCGGGACTAGTTAACTACGAGCAGTACTTC
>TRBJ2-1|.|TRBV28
CASHGTSNEQFF
TGTGCCAGCCACGGGACTTCCAATGAGCAGTTCTTC
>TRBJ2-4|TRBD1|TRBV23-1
CASSQSPGQGVMDIQYF
TGCGCCAGCAGTCAATCACCGGGACAGGGGGTCATGGACATTCAGTACTTC
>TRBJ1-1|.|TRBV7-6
CASSLADNTEAFF
TGTGCCAGCAGCTTGGCGGATAACACTGAAGCTTTCTTT
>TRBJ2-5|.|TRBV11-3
CASSPSARAQETQYF
TGTGCCAGCAGCCCAAGCGCGCGCGCACAAGAGACCCAGTACTTC
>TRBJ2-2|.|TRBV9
CASSQAGELFF
TGTGCCAGCAGCCAGGCCGGGGAGCTGTTTTTT
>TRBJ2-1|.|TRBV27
CASSAAMSSYNEQFF
TGTGCCAGCAGTGCTGCCATGAGCTCCTACAATGAGCAGTTCTTC
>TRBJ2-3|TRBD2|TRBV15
CATSTGTSGRTDTQYF
TGTGCCACCAGCACCGGGACTAGCGGGAGGACAGATACGCAGTATTTT
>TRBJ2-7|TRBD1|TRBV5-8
CASSLYGTGAYEQYF
TGTGCCAGCAGCTTGTATGGGACAGGGGCCTACGAGCAGTACTTC
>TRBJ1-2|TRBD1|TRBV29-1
CSVGQGTDGYTF
TGCAGCGTTGGACAGGGGACAGATGGCTACACCTTC
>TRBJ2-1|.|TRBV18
CASSPLLQGSNEQFF
TGTGCCAGCTCACCACTCCTCCAGGGCAGTAATGAGCAGTTCTTC
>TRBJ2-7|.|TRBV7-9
CASSSGGPYEQYF
TGTGCCAGCAGCTCAGGGGGGCCCTACGAGCAGTACTTC
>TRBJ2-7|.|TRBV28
CASSLLGTVGFYEQYF
TGTGCCAGCAGTTTATTAGGGACTGTCGGATTCTACGAGCAGTACTTC
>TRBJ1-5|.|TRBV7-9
CASSPGQPYQPQHF
TGTGCCAGCAGCCCTGGACAGCCCTATCAGCCCCAGCATTTT
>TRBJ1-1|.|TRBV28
CASSVILMNTEAFF
TGTGCCAGCAGTGTAATACTCATGAACACTGAAGCTTTCTTT
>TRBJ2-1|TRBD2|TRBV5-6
CASRSRAGAPYNEQFF
TGTGCCAGCAGGTCCAGAGCGGGAGCCCCCTACAATGAGCAGTTCTTC
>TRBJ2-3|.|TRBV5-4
CASSFGGIPPDTQYF
TGTGCCAGCAGCTTTGGGGGGATCCCCCCAGATACGCAGTATTTT
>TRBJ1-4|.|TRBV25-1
CASSPAYRGNEKLFF
TGTGCCAGCAGTCCAGCGTATCGAGGTAATGAAAAACTGTTTTTT
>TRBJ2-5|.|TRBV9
CASSVGRLQETQYF
TGTGCCAGCAGCGTAGGCAGGTTACAAGAGACCCAGTACTTC
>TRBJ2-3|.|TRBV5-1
CASSASTDTQYF
TGCGCCAGCAGCGCGAGCACAGATACGCAGTATTTT
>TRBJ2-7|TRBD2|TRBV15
CATSLGSAGGYEQYF
TGTGCCACCTCATTGGGAAGCGCGGGAGGCTACGAGCAGTACTTC
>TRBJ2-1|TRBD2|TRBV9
CASSVGAGPRNEQFF
TGTGCCAGCAGCGTAGGAGCGGGACCGAGGAATGAGCAGTTCTTC
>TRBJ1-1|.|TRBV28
CASSGPGQRNTEAFF
TGTGCCAGCAGTGGCCCTGGACAGAGGAACACTGAAGCTTTCTTT
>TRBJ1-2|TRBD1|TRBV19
CASTRTGFNYGYTF
TGTGCCAGTACCAGGACAGGGTTTAACTATGGCTACACCTTC
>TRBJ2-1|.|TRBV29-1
CSVERGAPNEQFF
TGCAGCGTTGAACGCGGGGCGCCAAATGAGCAGTTCTTC
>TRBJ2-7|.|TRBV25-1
CASSERGPYEQYF
TGTGCCAGCAGTGAGCGGGGACCCTACGAGCAGTACTTC
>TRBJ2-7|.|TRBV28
CASSRVGAREQYF
TGTGCCAGCAGTCGCGTGGGAGCACGCGAGCAGTACTTC
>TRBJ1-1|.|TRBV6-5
CASSYGAVTEAFF
TGTGCCAGCAGTTACGGGGCAGTCACTGAAGCTTTCTTT
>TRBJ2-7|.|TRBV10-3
CAISDFDQGEQYF
TGTGCCATCAGCGACTTCGACCAGGGCGAGCAGTACTTC
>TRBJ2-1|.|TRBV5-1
CASSFGTAGSSYNEQFF
TGCGCCAGCAGCTTTGGGACTGCCGGAAGCTCCTACAATGAGCAGTTCTTC
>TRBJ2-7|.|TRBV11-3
CASSLDGYEQYF
TGTGCCAGCAGCTTAGACGGCTACGAGCAGTACTTC
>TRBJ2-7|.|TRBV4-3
CASSREAGGSYEQYF
TGCGCCAGCAGCCGTGAGGCAGGGGGGTCCTACGAGCAGTACTTC
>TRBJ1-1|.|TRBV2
CASVGSTEAFF
TGTGCCAGCGTCGGGTCCACTGAAGCTTTCTTT
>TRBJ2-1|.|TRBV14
CASSQSSGEQFF
TGTGCCAGCAGCCAAAGCAGCGGTGAGCAGTTCTTC
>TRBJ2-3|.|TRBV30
CAWSAPRSTDTQYF
TGTGCCTGGAGTGCCCCCCGTAGCACAGATACGCAGTATTTT
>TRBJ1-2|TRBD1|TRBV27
CASSLSSSRDRGGYTF
TGTGCCAGCAGTCTATCATCGTCCCGGGACAGGGGAGGCTACACCTTC
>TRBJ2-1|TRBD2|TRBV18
CASSPLSGRHLNEQFF
TGTGCCAGCTCACCACTGAGCGGGAGACATCTCAATGAGCAGTTCTTC
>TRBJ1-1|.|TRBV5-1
CASSQQGIGTEAFF
TGCGCCAGCAGCCAGCAGGGTATCGGCACTGAAGCTTTCTTT
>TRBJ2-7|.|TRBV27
CASRRGGGRTYEQYF
TGTGCCAGCAGGAGAGGGGGGGGGAGGACGTACGAGCAGTACTTC
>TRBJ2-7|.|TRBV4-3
CASSQEAWASYEQYF
TGCGCCAGCAGCCAAGAGGCGTGGGCCTCCTACGAGCAGTACTTC
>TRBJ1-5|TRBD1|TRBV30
CAWTTGSRSNQPQHF
TGTGCCTGGACGACAGGGAGCAGGAGCAATCAGCCCCAGCATTTT
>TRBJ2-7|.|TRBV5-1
CASSGTSTYEQYF
TGCGCCAGCAGTGGGACAAGCACCTACGAGCAGTACTTC
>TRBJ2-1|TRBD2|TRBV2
CASRRTSGRGYEQFF
TGTGCCAGCAGGAGGACTAGCGGGAGAGGTTATGAGCAGTTCTTC
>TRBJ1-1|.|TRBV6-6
CASSPGQRRNTEAFF
TGTGCCAGCAGTCCCGGACAGAGGAGGAACACTGAAGCTTTCTTT
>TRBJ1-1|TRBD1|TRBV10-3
CAISESIHRGSNTEAFF
TGTGCCATCAGTGAAAGTATCCACAGGGGCTCGAACACTGAAGCTTTCTTT
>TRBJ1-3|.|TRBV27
CASSFSRGSGNTIYF
TGTGCCAGCAGTTTTAGTCGGGGGTCTGGAAACACCATATATTTT
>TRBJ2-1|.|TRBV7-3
CASSLNRGRGNEQFF
TGTGCCAGCAGCTTAAACCGGGGAAGAGGGAATGAGCAGTTCTTC
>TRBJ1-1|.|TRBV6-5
CASITGLEAFF
TGTGCCAGCATTACAGGTCTTGAAGCTTTCTTT
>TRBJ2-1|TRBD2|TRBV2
CASSEGLAGESAYNEQFF
TGTGCCAGCAGTGAAGGACTAGCGGGAGAATCGGCCTACAATGAGCAGTTCTTC
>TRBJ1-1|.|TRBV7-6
CASSLADSTEAFF
TGTGCCAGCAGCTTAGCGGACAGCACTGAAGCTTTCTTT
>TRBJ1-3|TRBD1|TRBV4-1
CASRQGAAGNTIYF
TGCGCCAGCAGACAGGGGGCGGCTGGAAACACCATATATTTT
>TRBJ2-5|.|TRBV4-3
CASSLDRGTQYF
TGCGCCAGCAGCCTGGATCGGGGGACCCAGTACTTC
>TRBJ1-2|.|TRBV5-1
CASSLNVGEGYGYTF
TGCGCCAGCAGCTTGAACGTCGGGGAAGGCTATGGCTACACCTTC
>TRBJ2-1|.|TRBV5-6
CASTSYNEQFF
TGTGCCAGCACCTCTTACAATGAGCAGTTCTTC